Only a few counts were recorded for the clone carrying this TCR beta chain. What it binds is unknown. This CDR3 is 14 amino acids long. Trimming at V came to 3 bases and at J to 5 bases, leaving 8 bases not matched to a gene. Germline V CDR1 and CDR2: SGHRS, YFSETQ. The data stem from a study of T cells in localized non-small cell lung cancer. Study-level findings and limits: Compared with tumor, uninvolved adjacent lung displayed greater T cell clonality, ranking highest overall. Without multi-region sequencing, intratumor heterogeneity could not be excluded.

The data were produced by immunoSEQ multiplex PCR, yet TCRdb's version contains in-frame clones alone and is incomplete. The sample consists of about a thousand clones, 26% of them appearing once. The V call is TRBV5-1, the J call TRBJ2-7; 7 bases are a match to TRBD2. This specimen was lung tumor tissue, taken before any cancer treatment. The clonotype originates from a male donor at least 60 years old with stage I squamous cell lung carcinoma. The CDR3 spells CASSYTGGSHEQYF. The CDR3, as DNA: TGCGCCAGCAGCTACACGGGAGGTTCCCACGAGCAGTACTTC.